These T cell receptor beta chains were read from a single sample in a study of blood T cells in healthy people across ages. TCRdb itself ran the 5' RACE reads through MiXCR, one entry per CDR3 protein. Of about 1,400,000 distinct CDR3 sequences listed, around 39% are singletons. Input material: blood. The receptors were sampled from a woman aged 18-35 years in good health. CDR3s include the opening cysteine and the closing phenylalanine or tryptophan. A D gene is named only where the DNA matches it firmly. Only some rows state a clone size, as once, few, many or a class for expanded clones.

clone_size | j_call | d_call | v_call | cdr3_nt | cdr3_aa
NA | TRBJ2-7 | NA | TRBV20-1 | TGCAGTGCTACGGACCGAAGCTCCTACGAGCAGTACTTC | CSATDRSSYEQYF
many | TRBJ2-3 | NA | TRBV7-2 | TGTGCCAGCAGCCCCAATTGGGGGGGGCCAACAGATACGCAGTATTTT | CASSPNWGGPTDTQYF
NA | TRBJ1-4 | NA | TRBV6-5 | TGTGCCAGCAGTTACGAGGGTCGCGGTAATGAAAAACTGTTTTTT | CASSYEGRGNEKLFF
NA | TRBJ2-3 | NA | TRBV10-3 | TGTGCCATCAGTGAGTCGAAAGGGACCTTCACAGATACGCAGTATTTT | CAISESKGTFTDTQYF
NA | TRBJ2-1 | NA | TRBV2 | TGTGCCAGCCGTCCTGACCACCTCAATGAGCAGTTCTTC | CASRPDHLNEQFF
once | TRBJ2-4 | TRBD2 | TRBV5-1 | TGCGCCAGCAGCCCCTGGGGAGGGGAGGCCAAAAACATTCAGTACTTC | CASSPWGGEAKNIQYF
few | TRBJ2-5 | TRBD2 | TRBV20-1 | TGCAGTGCTAGAGATGGGCCTAGCGGTCTTAAGCAGTACTTC | CSARDGPSGLKQYF
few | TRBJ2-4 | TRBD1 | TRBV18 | TGTGCCAGCTCAGGACAGGGCGAAAACATTCAGTACTTC | CASSGQGENIQYF
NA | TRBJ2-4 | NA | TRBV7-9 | TGTGCCAGCAGCCCCGGTGGGGGAATGGCCAAAAACATTCAGTACTTC | CASSPGGGMAKNIQYF
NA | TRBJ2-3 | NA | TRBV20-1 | TGCATTGCTTCAGGCGTGAGGGCAATCACAGATACGCAGTATTTT | CIASGVRAITDTQYF
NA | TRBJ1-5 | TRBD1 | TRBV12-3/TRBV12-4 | TGTGCCGGCAGTGCCCGGGACAGGGTCGACAATCAGCCCCAGCATTTT | CAGSARDRVDNQPQHF
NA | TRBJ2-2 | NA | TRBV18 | TGTGCCAGCTCACCAGGCCAGCTAATAAACACCGGGGAGCTGTTTTTT | CASSPGQLINTGELFF
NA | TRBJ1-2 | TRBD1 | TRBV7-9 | TGTGCCAGCAGCTTCGACCGGGACAGCTCCTATGGCTACACCTTC | CASSFDRDSSYGYTF
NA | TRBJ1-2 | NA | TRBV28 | TGTGCCAGCAGTTTTTACAGGGCTGGCTACACCTTC | CASSFYRAGYTF
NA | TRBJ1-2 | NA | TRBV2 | TGTGCCAGCTACCACGGGCGGGACTATGGCTACACCTTC | CASYHGRDYGYTF
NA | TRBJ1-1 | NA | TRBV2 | TGTGCCAGCAGTCTACAGTTTAACACTGAAGCTTTCTTT | CASSLQFNTEAFF
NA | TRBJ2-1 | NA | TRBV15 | TGTGCCACCAGCAGCTTGATGGGTACCGTTTACAATGAGCAGTTCTTC | CATSSLMGTVYNEQFF
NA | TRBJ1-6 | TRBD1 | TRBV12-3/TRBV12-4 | TGTGCCAGCCGCAGGACAGGAATTAATTCACCCCTCCACTTT | CASRRTGINSPLHF
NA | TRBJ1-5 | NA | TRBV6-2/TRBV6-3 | TGTGCCAGCAGTTCACGGGGGCCTAGTCAGCCCCAGCATTTT | CASSSRGPSQPQHF
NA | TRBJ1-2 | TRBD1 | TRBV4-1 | TGCGCCAGCAGCCAAGGTAGCCAGGGGGCCTATGGCTACACCTTC | CASSQGSQGAYGYTF
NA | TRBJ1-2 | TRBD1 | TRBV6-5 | TGTGCCAGCAGTTACCAATCCGGGACAGGGGAGGGTTCGAGAGGCTACACCTTC | CASSYQSGTGEGSRGYTF
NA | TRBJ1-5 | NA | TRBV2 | TGTGCCAGCAGTGAAGCTGAGGAACAGCCCCAGCATTTT | CASSEAEEQPQHF
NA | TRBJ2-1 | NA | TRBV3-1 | TGTGCCAGCAGCCATTTGACTTACAATGAGCAGTTCTTC | CASSHLTYNEQFF
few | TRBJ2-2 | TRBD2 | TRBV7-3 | TGTGCCAGCAGTTCGGGACTAGCGGCCACCGGGGAGCTGTTTTTT | CASSSGLAATGELFF
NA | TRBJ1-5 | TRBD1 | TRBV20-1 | TGCAGTGCGGGACAGGGAGAGCAGCCCCAGCATTTT | CSAGQGEQPQHF
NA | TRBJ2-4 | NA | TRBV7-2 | TGTGCCAGCAGTCTAGAGCATCGGGGGAACATTCAGTACTTC | CASSLEHRGNIQYF
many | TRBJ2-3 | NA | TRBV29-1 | TGCAGCGTTGAAGGCGGGAGCACAGATACGCAGTATTTT | CSVEGGSTDTQYF
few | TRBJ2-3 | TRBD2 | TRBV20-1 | TGCAGTACTACCGGGACTAGCGTGGATACGCAGTATTTT | CSTTGTSVDTQYF
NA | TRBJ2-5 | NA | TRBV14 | TGTGCCAGCAGCCCGGTGGGGGGGCGGAACAATGAGCAGTACTTC | CASSPVGGRNNEQYF
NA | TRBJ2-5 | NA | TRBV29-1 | TGCAGCGTGAAAGGGAACGATAAGGGCCAAGAGACCCAGTACTTC | CSVKGNDKGQETQYF
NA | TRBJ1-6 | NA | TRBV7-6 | TGTGCCAGCAGCTTAGAATTTGATCGTGATTCACCCCTCCACTTT | CASSLEFDRDSPLHF
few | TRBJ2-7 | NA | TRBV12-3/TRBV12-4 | TGTGCCAGCAGTTTAACGGGAGCCCCCTCTGGCGAGCAGTACTTC | CASSLTGAPSGEQYF
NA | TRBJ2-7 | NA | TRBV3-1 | TGTGCCAGCAGCCAATCCTTCGGTGGCAGGGGATCCTACGAGCAGTACTTC | CASSQSFGGRGSYEQYF
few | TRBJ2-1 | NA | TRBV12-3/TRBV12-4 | TGTGCCAGCAGTTTAGGTCCTTCCTGGGGGAATGAGCAGTTCTTC | CASSLGPSWGNEQFF
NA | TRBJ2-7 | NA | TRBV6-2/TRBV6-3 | TGTGCCAGCAGTTACCCCCCTGGGGCCAGGGGCGACCAGTACTTC | CASSYPPGARGDQYF
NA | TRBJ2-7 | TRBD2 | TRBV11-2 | TGTGCCAGCAGCTTAGCGACTAGCGGGATCTACGAGCAGTACTTC | CASSLATSGIYEQYF
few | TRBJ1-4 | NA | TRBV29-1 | TGCAGCGTTGTTCGGCCGGGAACAGGAAAACTGTTTTTT | CSVVRPGTGKLFF
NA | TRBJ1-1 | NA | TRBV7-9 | TGTGCCAGCAGCCAGACTGGGCCCATGAACACTGAAGCTTTCTTT | CASSQTGPMNTEAFF
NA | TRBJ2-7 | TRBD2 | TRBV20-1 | TGCAGTGCTAGAGATAGCGCGGGAGTAGACGAGCAGTACTTC | CSARDSAGVDEQYF
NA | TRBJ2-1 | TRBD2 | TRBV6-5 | TGTGCCAGCAGGATGACTAGCGGGAGGCGGAATGAGCAGTTCTTC | CASRMTSGRRNEQFF
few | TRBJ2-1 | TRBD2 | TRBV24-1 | TGTGCCACCAGTTCCACGGGAGGTGAGCAGTTCTTC | CATSSTGGEQFF
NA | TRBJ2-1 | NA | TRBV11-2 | TGTGCCAGCAGCCGAGCATTTGAGCAGTTCTTC | CASSRAFEQFF
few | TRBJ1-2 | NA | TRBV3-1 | TGTGCCAGCAGCCAAGATGTGAGGGACGGATACTATGGCTACACCTTC | CASSQDVRDGYYGYTF
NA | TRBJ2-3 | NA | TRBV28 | TGTGCCAGCAGCAGGGGGGGGTTTAAGGCAGATACGCAGTATTTT | CASSRGGFKADTQYF
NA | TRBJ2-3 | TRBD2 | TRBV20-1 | TGCAGTGCTAGTTCGGCGGGAGGCCCAGATACGCAGTATTTT | CSASSAGGPDTQYF
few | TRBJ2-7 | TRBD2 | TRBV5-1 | TGCGCCAGCAGCTTGTCGACTAGCGCGGACGAGCAGTACTTC | CASSLSTSADEQYF
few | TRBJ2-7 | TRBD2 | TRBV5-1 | TGCGCCAGCAGCTTACTAGCGGGAGAGATCGAGCAGTACTTC | CASSLLAGEIEQYF
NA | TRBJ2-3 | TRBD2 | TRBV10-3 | TGTGCCATCAGGGATCTAGCGGGGCTCTCCACAGATACGCAGTATTTT | CAIRDLAGLSTDTQYF
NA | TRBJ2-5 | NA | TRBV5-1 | TGCGCCAGCAGCTTGCCCAGCGCGGAGCAGTACTTC | CASSLPSAEQYF
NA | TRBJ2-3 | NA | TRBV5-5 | TGTGCCAGCAGTTCGGCTGTGGGCACAGATACGCAGTATTTT | CASSSAVGTDTQYF
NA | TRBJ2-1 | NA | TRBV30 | TGTGCCTGGAGTGTCGGGGGAATCTACAATGAGCAGTTCTTC | CAWSVGGIYNEQFF
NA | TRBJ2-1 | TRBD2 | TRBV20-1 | TGCAGTGCTAGCGGGGGGGATTACAGGGAGCAGTTCTTC | CSASGGDYREQFF
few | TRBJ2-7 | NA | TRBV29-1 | TGCAGCGAGGACGGGTCCTACGAGCAGTACTTC | CSEDGSYEQYF
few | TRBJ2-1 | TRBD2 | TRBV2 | TGTGCCAGCAGTGGACTAGCGGGGGTTCATGAGCAGTTCTTC | CASSGLAGVHEQFF
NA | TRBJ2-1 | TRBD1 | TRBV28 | TGTGCCAGCAGTTCCCCCCCGGGACGGGACAGGGCCAACCATGAGCAGTTCTTC | CASSSPPGRDRANHEQFF